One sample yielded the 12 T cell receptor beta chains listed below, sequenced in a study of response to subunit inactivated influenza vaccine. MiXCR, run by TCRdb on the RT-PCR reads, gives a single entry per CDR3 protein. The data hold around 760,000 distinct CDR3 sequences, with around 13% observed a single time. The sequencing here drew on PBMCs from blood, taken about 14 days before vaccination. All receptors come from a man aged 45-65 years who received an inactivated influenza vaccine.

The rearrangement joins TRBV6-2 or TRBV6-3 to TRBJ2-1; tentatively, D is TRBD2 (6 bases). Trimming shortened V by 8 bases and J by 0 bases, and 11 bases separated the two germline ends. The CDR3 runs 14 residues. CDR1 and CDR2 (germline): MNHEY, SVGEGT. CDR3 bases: TGTGCCAGCGTCCTGGGGGGCTCCTACAATGAGCAGTTCTTC. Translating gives CASVLGGSYNEQFF.

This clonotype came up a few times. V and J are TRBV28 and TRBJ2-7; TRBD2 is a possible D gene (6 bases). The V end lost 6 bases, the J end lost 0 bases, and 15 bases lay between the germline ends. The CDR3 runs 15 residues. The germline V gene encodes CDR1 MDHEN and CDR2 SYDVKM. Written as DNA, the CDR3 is TGTGCCAGCAGCCCGCTGGGGGGATACTCCTACGAGCAGTACTTC. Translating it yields CASSPLGGYSYEQYF.

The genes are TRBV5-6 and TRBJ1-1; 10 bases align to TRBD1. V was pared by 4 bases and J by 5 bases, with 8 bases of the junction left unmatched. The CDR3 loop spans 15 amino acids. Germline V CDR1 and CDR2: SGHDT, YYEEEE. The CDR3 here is CASSPGTGVMTEAFF. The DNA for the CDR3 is TGTGCCAGCAGCCCCGGGACAGGGGTTATGACTGAAGCTTTCTTT.

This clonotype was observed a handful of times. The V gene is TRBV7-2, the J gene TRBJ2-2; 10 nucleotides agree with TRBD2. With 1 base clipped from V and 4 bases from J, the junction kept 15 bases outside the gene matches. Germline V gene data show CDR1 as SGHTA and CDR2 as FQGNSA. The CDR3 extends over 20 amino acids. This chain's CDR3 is CASSLGRLAGEVVFTGELFF. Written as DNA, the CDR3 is TGTGCCAGCAGCTTAGGGCGGCTAGCGGGAGAGGTTGTTTTCACCGGGGAGCTGTTTTTT.

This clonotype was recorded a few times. The CDR3 nucleotides read TGTGCCAGCAGTTTATTTGTTGCGACTAGCGTTCTCTACGAGCAGTACTTC. This codes for CASSLFVATSVLYEQYF. J is TRBJ2-7 and V is TRBV28; 8 bases are a match to TRBD2. This CDR3 contains 17 residues. Unmatched junction bases numbered 11, after V lost 1 base and J lost 3 bases. Germline V gene sequence: CDR1 MDHEN, CDR2 SYDVKM.

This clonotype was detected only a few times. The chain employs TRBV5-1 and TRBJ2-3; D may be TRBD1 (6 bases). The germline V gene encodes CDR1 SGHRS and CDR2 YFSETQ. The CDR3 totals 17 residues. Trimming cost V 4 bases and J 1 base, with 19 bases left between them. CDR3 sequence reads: CASSLLGQPGRTDTQYF. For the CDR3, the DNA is TGCGCCAGCAGCCTACTTGGACAGCCGGGCCGCACAGATACGCAGTATTTT.

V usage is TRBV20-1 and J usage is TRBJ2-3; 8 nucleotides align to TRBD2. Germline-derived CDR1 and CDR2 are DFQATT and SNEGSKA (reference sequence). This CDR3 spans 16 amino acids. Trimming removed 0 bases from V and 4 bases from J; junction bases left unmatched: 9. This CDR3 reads CSARDPFSGIPDTQYF. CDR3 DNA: TGCAGTGCTAGAGACCCGTTTAGCGGGATCCCAGATACGCAGTATTTT.

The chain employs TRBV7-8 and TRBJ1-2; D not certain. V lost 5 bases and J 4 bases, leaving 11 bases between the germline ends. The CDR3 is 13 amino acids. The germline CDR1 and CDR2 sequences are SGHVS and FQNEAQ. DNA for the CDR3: TGTGCCAGCAGCACGGCGAGGAGCTATGGCTACACCTTC. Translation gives CASSTARSYGYTF.

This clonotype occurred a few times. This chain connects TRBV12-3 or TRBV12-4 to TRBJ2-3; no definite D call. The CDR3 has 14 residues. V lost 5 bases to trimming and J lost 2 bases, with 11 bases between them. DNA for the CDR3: TGTGCCAGCAGTCGATCCACGGACACAGATACGCAGTATTTT. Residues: CASSRSTDTDTQYF.

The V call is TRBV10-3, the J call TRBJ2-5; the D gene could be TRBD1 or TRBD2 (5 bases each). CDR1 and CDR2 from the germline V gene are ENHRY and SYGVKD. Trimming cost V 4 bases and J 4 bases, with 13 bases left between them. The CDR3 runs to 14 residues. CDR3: CAISGKGPAETQYF. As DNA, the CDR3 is TGTGCCATCAGTGGCAAGGGACCCGCAGAGACCCAGTACTTC.

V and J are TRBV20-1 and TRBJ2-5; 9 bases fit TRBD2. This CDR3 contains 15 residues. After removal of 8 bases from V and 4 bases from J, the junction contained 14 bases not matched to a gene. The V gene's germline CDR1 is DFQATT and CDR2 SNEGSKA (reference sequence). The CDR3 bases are TGCAGTTCACACATGATTAGCGGGAGTCGAGAGACCCAGTACTTC. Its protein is CSSHMISGSRETQYF.

CDR3 coding DNA: TGTGCCAGCAGCTTGGCCGATCGGGGGAACTACGAGCAGTACTTC. This sequence encodes CASSLADRGNYEQYF. J is TRBJ2-7 and V is TRBV5-5, with D perhaps TRBD2 (6 bases). This CDR3 region has 15 residues. V dropped 0 bases and J dropped 3 bases, with 13 bases sitting between them. Germline assignment: CDR1 SGHKS and CDR2 YYEKEE (reference sequence).